This T cell receptor beta chain was recovered during a study of cytomegalovirus exposure and HLA in healthy donors. The PCR had 60 Vbeta and 13 Jbeta primers. The assay was immunoSEQ multiplex PCR, and TCRdb's table has in-frame clones only and misses some. The sample holds around 130,000 clones, approximately 80% seen once. This sequence originates from a woman aged 60-75 years in good health and CMV-seronegative. Sequencing was done on a sample of PBMCs.

This CDR3 reads CASSSKTGGLSEAFF. The CDR3 DNA is TGTGCCAGCAGTTCTAAGACAGGGGGCCTTTCAGAAGCTTTCTTT. This chain links TRBV27 with TRBJ1-1; 10 bases fit TRBD1. Germline assignment: CDR1 MNHEY and CDR2 SMNVEV (reference sequence). The CDR3 totals 15 residues. With 4 bases clipped from V and 8 bases from J, the junction kept 10 bases outside the gene matches.